Below, 14 T cell receptor beta chains from the same sample are listed, as sequenced in a study of identical twins. TCRdb re-analysed the 5' RACE reads in MiXCR, keeping a single row per CDR3 protein. The sample yields 1.5 million to 2 million distinct CDR3 sequences, around 29% seen once. The specimen sequenced was cord blood. The receptors come from a newborn girl in good health.

The chain links TRBV11-2 to TRBJ1-1, with TRBD1 matching over 7 bases. In germline, CDR1 is SGHAT, CDR2 FQNNGV. With V trimmed by 2 bases and J by 3 bases, 6 bases remained unmatched. The CDR3 covers 15 residues. The DNA of the CDR3 is TGTGCCAGCAGCTTATTTACAGGGGTAGACACTGAAGCTTTCTTT. Translated: CASSLFTGVDTEAFF. The complete variable domain, with remaining parts taken from reference TRBV11-2 and TRBJ1-1, reads EAGVAQSPRYKIIEKRQSVAFWCNPISGHATLYWYQQILGQGPKLLIQFQNNGVVDDSQLPKDRFSAERLKGVDSTLKIQPAKLEDSAVYLCASSLFTGVDTEAFFGQGTRLTVV.

This clonotype has only one observation. J is TRBJ2-2 and V is TRBV3-1; 8 bases are a match to TRBD2. Losses at the gene ends were 1 base for V and 6 bases for J; bases not matched to a gene: 7. This CDR3 is 16 amino acids long. Per the germline V gene, CDR1 is LGHDT and CDR2 is YNNKEL (reference sequence). The CDR3 sequence: CASSQGREGLSGELFF. CDR3 nucleotide sequence: TGTGCCAGCAGCCAAGGACGGGAGGGGTTGTCCGGGGAGCTGTTTTTT.

The chain is built from TRBV20-1 and TRBJ2-7, with 7 bases matching TRBD1. CDR1 and CDR2 from the germline V gene are DFQATT and SNEGSKA (reference sequence). The J segment lost 12 bases and the V segment lost 3 bases, leaving 17 bases of the junction unmatched. The CDR3 length is 14 residues. CDR3 coding DNA: TGCAGTGCTAGTGATCCGGGACAGATGGAGACCCGGTACTTC. Its translation: CSASDPGQMETRYF.

This clonotype was seen only a few times. This chain uses TRBV6-4 with TRBJ2-7, with D possibly being TRBD1 or TRBD2 (5 bases each). V lost 0 bases and J 8 bases, leaving 8 bases between the germline ends. This CDR3 is built from 12 residues. Germline assignment: CDR1 MRHNA and CDR2 SNTAGT. The CDR3 loop reads CASSDSTGQQYF. The CDR3 DNA reads TGTGCCAGCAGTGACTCTACGGGACAGCAGTACTTC.

Concerning this clonotype itself: Since a much larger clone is just one base distant, this may be a read error. J is TRBJ2-1 and V is TRBV3-1; 8 positions agree with TRBD2. CDR3 length equals 17 residues. V shed 0 bases and J 3 bases; nucleotides not matched to a gene: 7. CDR1 and CDR2 from the germline V gene are LGHDT and YNNKEL (reference sequence). The CDR3 region has the DNA TGTGCCAGCAGCCAAGATTCCGGCGGGGGGCTCTACAATGAGCAGTTCTTC. It yields the protein CASSQDSGGGLYNEQFF.

This clonotype was observed a handful of times. J is TRBJ2-1 and V is TRBV18; TRBD1 matches at 7 bases. Germline assignment: CDR1 KGHSH and CDR2 LQKENI. Trimming took 3 bases from V and 5 from J; bases not matched to a gene: 4. CDR3 length: 14 amino acids. CDR3 loop: CASSPQRGHNEQFF. The DNA for the CDR3 is TGTGCCAGCTCACCGCAAAGGGGGCACAATGAGCAGTTCTTC.

This clonotype was counted only a few times. This chain connects TRBV5-1 to TRBJ2-7; 9 bases match TRBD1. This CDR3 is 14 amino acids long. V lost 5 bases to trimming and J lost 4 bases; unmatched junction nucleotides: 7. Germline V gives CDR1 SGHRS, CDR2 YFSETQ. CDR3 residues: CASREPGTGYEQYF. DNA for the CDR3: TGCGCCAGCAGGGAGCCCGGGACAGGGTACGAGCAGTACTTC.

This sequence joins TRBV5-1 and TRBJ2-6; the match to TRBD2 covers 10 bases. Germline V lookup: CDR1 SGHRS, CDR2 YFSETQ. Trimming cost V 7 bases and J 1 base; bases outside gene matches: 11. The CDR3 has 18 residues. CDR3 sequence reads: CASGSSAGGPSGANVLTF. Here the CDR3 DNA reads TGCGCCAGCGGCTCCTCAGCGGGGGGGCCTTCTGGGGCCAACGTCCTGACTTTC. Looking up the rest from reference TRBV5-1 and TRBJ2-6 gives the full variable domain: KAGVTQTPRYLIKTRGQQVTLSCSPISGHRSVSWYQQTPGQGLQFLFEYFSETQRNKGNFPGRFSGRQFSNSRSEMNVSTLELGDSALYLCASGSSAGGPSGANVLTFGAGSRLTVL.

The DNA of the CDR3 is TGTGCCAGCAGTTTGGTAGGGACTGGGATAGGCGAGCAGTACTTC. Translation: CASSLVGTGIGEQYF. The chain couples TRBV28 to TRBJ2-5; TRBD2 is a possible D gene (6 bases). The DNA end lines up better with TRBJ2-7; the J call may be wrong. The CDR3 has 15 residues. Germline CDR1 reads MDHEN; CDR2 reads SYDVKM.

To note about this clonotype: A much bigger clone sits one base away, suggesting this may be a read error. The chain employs TRBV5-1 and TRBJ2-7, with 9 nucleotides matching TRBD2. This CDR3 has 16 amino acids. The V gene end was trimmed by 3 bases and the J gene end by 7 bases; junction bases not matched to a gene: 14. In germline, CDR1 is SGHRS, CDR2 YFSETQ. The CDR3 loop reads CASSSGTSSFGNEQYF. The CDR3 nucleotides are TGCGCCAGCAGCTCGGGGACTAGCTCTTTTGGCAATGAGCAGTACTTC.

This chain joins TRBV28 and TRBJ2-5, with a tentative D call TRBD2 (7 bases). The V gene's germline CDR1 is MDHEN and CDR2 SYDVKM. The length of the CDR3 is 14 residues. V lost 4 bases to trimming and J lost 4 bases, with 13 bases between them. This CDR3 reads CASSSSGGGETQYF. DNA for the CDR3: TGTGCCAGCAGTTCCTCGGGGGGCGGAGAGACCCAGTACTTC.

Only a few counts were recorded for this clonotype. CDR3 DNA: TGTGCCAAACGTTTGCACGGATACATCCAAGAGACCCAGTACTTC. This sequence encodes CAKRLHGYIQETQYF. The rearrangement links TRBV2 to TRBJ2-5, with D unclear. The CDR3 length is 15 residues. V dropped 10 bases and J dropped 1 base, with 19 bases sitting between them. CDR1 SNHLY and CDR2 FYNNEI come from the germline V gene.

This clonotype was detected only a few times. The CDR3 here is CASSLAGTSYLTGELFF. DNA of the CDR3: TGTGCCAGCAGCTTAGCTGGGACTAGCTACTTGACCGGGGAGCTGTTTTTT. The gene calls are TRBV7-2 and TRBJ2-2; 9 positions agree with TRBD2. Per germline, CDR1 SGHTA and CDR2 FQGNSA. The CDR3 has 17 amino acids. J gave up 5 bases and V 0 bases, and 7 bases lay outside the gene matches.

The rearrangement joins TRBV12-5 to TRBJ1-5; a weak D match, TRBD1 (5 bases). V was shortened by 9 bases and J by 3 bases, with 12 bases between the two germline ends. This CDR3 comprises 13 residues. Germline V gene lookup returns CDR1 LGHNT and CDR2 FRNRAP. CDR3 sequence reads: CASRWGDNQPQHF. CDR3 bases: TGTGCTAGCAGGTGGGGGGACAATCAGCCCCAGCATTTT. Drawing the rest from reference TRBV12-5 and TRBJ1-5, the complete variable domain is DARVTQTPRHKVTEMGQEVTMRCQPILGHNTVFWYRQTMMQGLELLAYFRNRAPLDDSGMPKDRFSAEMPDATLATLKIQPSEPRDSAVYFCASRWGDNQPQHFGDGTRLSIL.